The 6 T cell receptor beta chains reported below all come from one sample, sequenced in a study of shared clonotypes between healthy human individuals. Sequencing used immunoSEQ multiplex PCR; TCRdb keeps in-frame clones, though not all of them. The data show some 660,000 clones, with 73% seen just once and around 2% held by the top ten. Sequencing was carried out using memory CD4+ T cells sorted from blood. Subset defined: CD45RA-negative fraction. The receptors shown here come from a woman in her 30s in good health.

The chain couples TRBV30 to TRBJ1-2; D call uncertain. CDR3 length: 14 residues. The germline gives CDR1 GTSNPN, CDR2 SVGIG (reference sequence). The V end was cut by 6 bases, the J end by 1 base, with 15 bases between. CDR3 loop: CACRRPQVNYGYTF. The CDR3 bases are TGTGCCTGCCGGCGCCCCCAAGTTAACTATGGCTACACCTTC.

The J gene is TRBJ2-1, the V gene TRBV11-2, with D hard to call. Germline CDR1 SGHAT, CDR2 FQNNGV. This CDR3 comprises 12 residues. V gave up 4 bases and J gave up 11 bases, with 12 bases separating them. The CDR3 is CASSYNGVQQFF. CDR3 nucleotide sequence: TGTGCCAGCAGCTATAACGGCGTGCAGCAGTTCTTC.

V gene TRBV19 combines with J gene TRBJ2-2; TRBD2 agrees at 11 bases. Germline V CDR1 and CDR2: LNHDA, SQIVND (reference sequence). Trimming cost V 3 bases and J 7 bases; bases outside gene matches: 10. This CDR3 is built from 17 residues. The DNA of the CDR3 is TGTGCCAGTAGTATCGCCCTAGCGGGAGGAAAGGTCGGGGAGCTGTTTTTT. It is translated as CASSIALAGGKVGELFF.

The chain uses TRBV18 and TRBJ2-5; 8 positions agree with TRBD1. Germline CDR1 KGHSH, CDR2 LQKENI. The V segment lost 3 bases and the J segment 5 bases; nucleotides outside the gene matches: 8. The CDR3 runs 15 residues. The CDR3 spells CASSPSRTGLETQYF. For the CDR3, the DNA is TGTGCCAGCTCACCTAGCAGGACAGGGCTTGAGACCCAGTACTTC. The whole variable domain, remainder taken from reference TRBV18 and TRBJ2-5, is NAGVMQNPRHLVRRRGQEARLRCSPMKGHSHVYWYRQLPEEGLKFMVYLQKENIIDESGMPKERFSAEFPKEGPSILRIQQVVRGDSAAYFCASSPSRTGLETQYFGPGTRLLVL.

This clone appeared a few times. V is TRBV27 and J is TRBJ2-2, with TRBD2 matching 15 bases. After removal of 5 bases from V and 7 bases from J, the junction contained 14 bases not matched to a gene. Germline assignment: CDR1 MNHEY and CDR2 SMNVEV (reference sequence). The CDR3 spans 19 residues. CDR3 nucleotides: TGTGCCAGCAGTCGTCGGACTAGCGGGAGGGCCGAGGTCGTCGGGGAGCTGTTTTTT. It encodes CASSRRTSGRAEVVGELFF.

Note on this clone: Different DNA sequences within this sample yield the same CDR3. V gene TRBV5-1 combines with J gene TRBJ2-1, with 7 bases that match TRBD2. The CDR3 length is 15 residues. Germline V lookup: CDR1 SGHRS, CDR2 YFSETQ. The trim removed 0 bases at V and 2 bases at J, leaving 2 bases unmatched. CDR3 residues: CASSLVAGAYNEQFF. The CDR3 nucleotides read TGCGCCAGCAGCTTGGTGGCGGGAGCCTACAATGAGCAGTTCTTC.